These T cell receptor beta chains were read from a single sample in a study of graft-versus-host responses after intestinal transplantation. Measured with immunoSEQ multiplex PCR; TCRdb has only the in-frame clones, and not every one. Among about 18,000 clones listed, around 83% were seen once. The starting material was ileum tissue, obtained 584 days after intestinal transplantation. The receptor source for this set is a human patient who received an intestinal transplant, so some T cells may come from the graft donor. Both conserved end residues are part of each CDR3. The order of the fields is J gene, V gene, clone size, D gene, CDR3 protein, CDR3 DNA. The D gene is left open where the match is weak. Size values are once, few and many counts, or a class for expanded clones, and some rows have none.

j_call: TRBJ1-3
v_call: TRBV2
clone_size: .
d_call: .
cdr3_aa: CASRQLVGEPGNTIYF
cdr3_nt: TGTGCCAGCAGACAACTAGTAGGGGAACCGGGAAACACCATATATTTT

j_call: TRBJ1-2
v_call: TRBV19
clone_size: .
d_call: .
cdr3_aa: CASAKKGGPTGYTF
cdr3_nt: TGTGCCAGTGCAAAAAAGGGGGGGCCCACTGGCTACACCTTC

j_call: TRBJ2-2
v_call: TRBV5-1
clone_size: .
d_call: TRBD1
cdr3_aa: CASKGTVGTGELFF
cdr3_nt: TGCGCCAGTAAAGGGACAGTCGGAACCGGGGAGCTGTTTTTT

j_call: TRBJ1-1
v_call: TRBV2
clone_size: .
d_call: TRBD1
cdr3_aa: CASTMTGGNTEAFF
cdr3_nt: TGTGCCAGCACTATGACAGGGGGGAACACTGAAGCTTTCTTT

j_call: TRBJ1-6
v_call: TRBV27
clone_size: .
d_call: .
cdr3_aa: CASSPTGLEVHSPLHF
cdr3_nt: TGTGCCAGCAGTCCAACAGGGTTAGAGGTTCATTCACCCCTCCACTTT

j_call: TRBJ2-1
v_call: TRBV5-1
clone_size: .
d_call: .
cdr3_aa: CASSSLSTGNEQFF
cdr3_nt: TGCGCCAGCAGCTCTCTCTCGACGGGGAATGAGCAGTTCTTC

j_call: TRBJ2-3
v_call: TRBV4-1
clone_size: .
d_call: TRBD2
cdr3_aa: CASRKVVLAGGETDTQYF
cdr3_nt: TGCGCCAGCAGAAAAGTAGTCCTAGCGGGGGGGGAGACAGATACGCAGTATTTT

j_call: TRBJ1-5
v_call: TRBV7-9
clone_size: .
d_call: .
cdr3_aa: CASSLALNQPQHF
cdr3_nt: TGTGCCAGCAGCTTAGCGTTGAATCAGCCCCAGCATTTT

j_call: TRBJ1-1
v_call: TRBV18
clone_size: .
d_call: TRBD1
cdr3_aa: CASSTDRVSEAFF
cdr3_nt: TGTGCCAGCTCAACCGACAGGGTTTCTGAAGCTTTCTTT

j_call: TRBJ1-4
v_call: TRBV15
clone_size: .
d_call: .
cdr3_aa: CATSRTPDEKLFF
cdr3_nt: TGTGCCACCAGCAGAACGCCAGATGAAAAACTGTTTTTT

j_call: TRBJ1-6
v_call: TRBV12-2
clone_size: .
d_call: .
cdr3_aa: CASRCKGGRTFPHNSPLHF
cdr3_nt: TGTGCAAGTCGCTGTAAAGGGGGACGAACGTTTCCTCATAATTCACCCCTCCACTTT

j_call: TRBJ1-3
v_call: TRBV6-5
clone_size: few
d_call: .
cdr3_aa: CASSPSLSGNTIYF
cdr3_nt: TGTGCCAGCAGTCCAAGCCTCTCTGGAAACACCATATATTTT

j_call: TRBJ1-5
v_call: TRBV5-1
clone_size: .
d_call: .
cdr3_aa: CASSLGQPGQPQHF
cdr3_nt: TGCGCCAGCAGCTTGGGACAGCCGGGTCAGCCCCAGCATTTT

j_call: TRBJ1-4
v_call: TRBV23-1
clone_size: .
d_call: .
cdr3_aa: CAGINGLKKLFF
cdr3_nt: TGCGCCGGGATAAATGGGCTCAAAAAACTGTTTTTT

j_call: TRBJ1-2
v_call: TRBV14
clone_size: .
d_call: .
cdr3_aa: CASSQSTGWGYGYTF
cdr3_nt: TGTGCCAGCAGCCAGAGTACAGGGTGGGGCTATGGCTACACCTTC

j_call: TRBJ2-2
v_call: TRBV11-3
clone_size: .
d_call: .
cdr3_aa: CASSLVPGELFF
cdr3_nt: TGTGCCAGCAGCTTAGTCCCGGGGGAGCTGTTTTTT

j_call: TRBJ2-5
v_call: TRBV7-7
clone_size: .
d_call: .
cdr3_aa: CASSLQGRQETQYF
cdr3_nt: TGTGCCAGCAGCTTACAGGGCAGGCAAGAGACCCAGTACTTC

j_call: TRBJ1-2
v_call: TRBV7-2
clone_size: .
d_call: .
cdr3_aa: CASSFGDRGAYGYTF
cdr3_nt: TGTGCCAGCAGCTTCGGGGATCGGGGAGCCTATGGCTACACCTTC

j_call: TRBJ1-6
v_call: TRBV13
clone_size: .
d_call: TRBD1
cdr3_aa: CASTSQGARGPLHF
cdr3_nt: TGTGCCAGCACCTCACAGGGGGCGCGCGGACCCCTCCACTTT

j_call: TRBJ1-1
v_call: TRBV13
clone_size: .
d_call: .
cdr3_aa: CASSLATESTEAFF
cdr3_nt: TGTGCCAGCAGCTTAGCGACGGAGTCGACTGAAGCTTTCTTT

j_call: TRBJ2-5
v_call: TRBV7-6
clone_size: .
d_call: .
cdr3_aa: CASSRPPQYF
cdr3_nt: TGTGCCAGCAGCCGCCCCCCCCAGTACTTC

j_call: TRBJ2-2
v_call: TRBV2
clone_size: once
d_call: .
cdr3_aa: CASSDMWATGELFF
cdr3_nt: TGTGCCAGCAGTGATATGTGGGCCACCGGGGAGCTGTTTTTT

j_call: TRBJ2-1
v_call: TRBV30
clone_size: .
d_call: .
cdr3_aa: CVADLNEQFF
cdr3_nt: TGTGTTGCGGATTTAAATGAGCAGTTCTTC

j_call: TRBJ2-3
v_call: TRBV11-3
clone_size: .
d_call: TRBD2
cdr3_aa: CASSTGLGVTDTQYF
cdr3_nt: TGTGCCAGCAGCACGGGACTAGGAGTGACAGATACGCAGTATTTT

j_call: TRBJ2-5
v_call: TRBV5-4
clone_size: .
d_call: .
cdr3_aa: CASSRTGGQETQYF
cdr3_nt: TGTGCCAGCAGCAGAACAGGAGGCCAAGAGACCCAGTACTTC

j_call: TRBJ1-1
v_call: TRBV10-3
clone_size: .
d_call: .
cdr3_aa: CAISQSARGAFF
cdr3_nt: TGTGCCATCAGTCAGTCGGCCAGGGGAGCTTTCTTT

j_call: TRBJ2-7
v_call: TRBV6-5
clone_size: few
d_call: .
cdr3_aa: CASRPFTGPYEQYF
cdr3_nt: TGTGCCAGCAGGCCATTTACAGGGCCCTACGAGCAGTACTTC

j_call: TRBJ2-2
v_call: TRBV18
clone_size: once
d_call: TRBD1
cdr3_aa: CASSPPRGQGDTGELFF
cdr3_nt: TGTGCCAGCTCACCACCCAGGGGACAGGGAGACACCGGGGAGCTGTTTTTT

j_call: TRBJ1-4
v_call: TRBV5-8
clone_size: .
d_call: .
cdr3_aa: CASSGQGQGDEKLFF
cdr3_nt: TGTGCCAGCAGCGGACAAGGGCAGGGAGATGAAAAACTGTTTTTT

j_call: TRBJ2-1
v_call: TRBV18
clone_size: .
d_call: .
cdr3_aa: CASSPPSLTEKQFF
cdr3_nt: TGTGCCAGCTCACCACCATCCCTCACTGAGAAGCAGTTCTTC

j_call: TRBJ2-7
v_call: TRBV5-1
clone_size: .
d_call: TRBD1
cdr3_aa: CASSSRTGTYEQYF
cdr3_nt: TGCGCCAGCAGCTCTCGGACAGGAACCTACGAGCAGTACTTC

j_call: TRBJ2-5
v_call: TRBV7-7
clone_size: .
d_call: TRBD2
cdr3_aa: CASSLSWTSEETQYF
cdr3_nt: TGTGCCAGCAGCTTAAGCTGGACTAGCGAAGAGACCCAGTACTTC

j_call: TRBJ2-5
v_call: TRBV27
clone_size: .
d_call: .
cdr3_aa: CASSFRVRETQYF
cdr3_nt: TGTGCCAGCAGTTTTAGGGTGCGAGAGACCCAGTACTTC

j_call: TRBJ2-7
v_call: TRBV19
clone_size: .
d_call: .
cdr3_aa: CASSISTPYEQYF
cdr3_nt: TGTGCCAGTAGTATCTCGACACCGTACGAGCAGTACTTC

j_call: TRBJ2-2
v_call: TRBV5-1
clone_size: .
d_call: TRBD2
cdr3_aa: CASSPGTSGTGELFF
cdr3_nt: TGCGCCAGCAGCCCCGGGACTAGCGGCACCGGGGAGCTGTTTTTT

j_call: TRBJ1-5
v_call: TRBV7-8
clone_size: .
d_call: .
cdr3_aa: CASSLELPQPQHF
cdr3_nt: TGTGCCAGCAGCTTAGAGCTCCCTCAGCCCCAGCATTTT

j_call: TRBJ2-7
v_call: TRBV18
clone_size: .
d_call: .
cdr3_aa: CASSPTAGEQYF
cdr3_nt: TGTGCCAGCTCACCGACGGCTGGGGAGCAGTACTTC

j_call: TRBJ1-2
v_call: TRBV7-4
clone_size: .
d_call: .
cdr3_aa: CASSFSTRRDYGYTF
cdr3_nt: TGTGCCAGCAGCTTCTCGACTCGCAGGGACTATGGCTACACCTTC

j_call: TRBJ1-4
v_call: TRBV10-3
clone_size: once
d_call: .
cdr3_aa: CSIREEGGRRLFF
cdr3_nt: TGTTCCATCAGGGAGGAGGGGGGAAGAAGACTGTTTTTT

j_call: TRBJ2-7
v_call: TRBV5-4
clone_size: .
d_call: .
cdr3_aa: CASSLVVDEQYF
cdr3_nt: TGTGCCAGCAGCTTGGTTGTGGACGAGCAGTACTTC

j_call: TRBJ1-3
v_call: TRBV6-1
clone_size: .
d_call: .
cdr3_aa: CASSRLVRGNTIYF
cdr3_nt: TGTGCCAGCAGCCGTTTGGTTAGAGGAAACACCATATATTTT

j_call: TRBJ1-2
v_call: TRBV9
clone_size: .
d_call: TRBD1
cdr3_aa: CASSVEIGGQSFGYTF
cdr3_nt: TGTGCCAGCAGCGTCGAAATCGGGGGACAGTCCTTTGGCTACACCTTC

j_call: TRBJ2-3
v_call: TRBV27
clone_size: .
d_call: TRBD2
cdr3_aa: CASRENPAGGTDTQYF
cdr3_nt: TGTGCCAGCAGGGAGAATCCAGCGGGGGGGACAGATACGCAGTATTTT

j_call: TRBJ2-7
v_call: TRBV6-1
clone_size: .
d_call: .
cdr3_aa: CASSEAAYEQYF
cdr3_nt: TGTGCCAGCAGTGAAGCTGCCTACGAGCAGTACTTC

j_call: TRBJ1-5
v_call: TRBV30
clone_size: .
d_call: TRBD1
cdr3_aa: CAWSGQGDQPQHF
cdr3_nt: TGTGCCTGGAGTGGTCAGGGGGATCAGCCCCAGCATTTT

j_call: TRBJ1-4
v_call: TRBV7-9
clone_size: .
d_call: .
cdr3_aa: CASSSWTAIQSGEKLFF
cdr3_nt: TGTGCCAGCAGCTCGTGGACGGCCATCCAGAGCGGTGAAAAACTGTTTTTT

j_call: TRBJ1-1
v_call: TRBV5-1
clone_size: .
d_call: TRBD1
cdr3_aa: CASSLQGATEAFF
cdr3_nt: TGCGCCAGCAGCTTACAGGGGGCGACTGAAGCTTTCTTT

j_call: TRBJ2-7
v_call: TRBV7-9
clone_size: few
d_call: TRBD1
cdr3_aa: CASMGQTSYEQYF
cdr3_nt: TGTGCCAGCATGGGACAGACATCCTACGAGCAGTACTTC

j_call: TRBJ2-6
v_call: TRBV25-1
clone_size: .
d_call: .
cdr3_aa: CASSPPKGSPGANVLTF
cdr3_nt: TGTGCCAGCAGTCCGCCGAAAGGGTCCCCCGGGGCCAACGTCCTGACTTTC

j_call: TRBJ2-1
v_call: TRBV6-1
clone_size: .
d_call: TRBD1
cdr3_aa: CASSEVGQGFGEQFF
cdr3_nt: TGTGCCAGCAGTGAAGTGGGACAGGGGTTTGGTGAGCAGTTCTTC

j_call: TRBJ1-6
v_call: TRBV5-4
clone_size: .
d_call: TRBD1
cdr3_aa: CASSSARDRVNSPLHF
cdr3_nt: TGTGCCAGCAGCTCGGCCCGGGACAGGGTGAATTCACCCCTCCACTTT

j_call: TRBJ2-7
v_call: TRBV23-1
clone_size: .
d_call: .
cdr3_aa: CASSHGQGHYEQYF
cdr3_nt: TGCGCCAGCAGTCACGGGCAGGGACATTACGAGCAGTACTTC

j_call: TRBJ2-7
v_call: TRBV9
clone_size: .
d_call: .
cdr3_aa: CASSVGGAFYEQYF
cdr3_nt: TGTGCCAGCAGCGTAGGAGGGGCATTCTACGAGCAGTACTTC

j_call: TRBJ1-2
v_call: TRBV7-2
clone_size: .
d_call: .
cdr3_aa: CASSLDAGGKYGYTF
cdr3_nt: TGTGCCAGCAGCTTAGATGCGGGTGGGAAATATGGCTACACCTTC

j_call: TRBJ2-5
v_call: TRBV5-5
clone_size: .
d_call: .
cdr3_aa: CASSLEAGKYQETQYF
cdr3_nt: TGTGCCAGCAGCTTGGAGGCAGGGAAGTACCAAGAGACCCAGTACTTC